This record concerns one TCR beta chain sequence. The antigen it recognizes is unknown. The record has no base qualities; no much larger clone is one base away. The CDR1 and CDR2 encoded by the germline V gene (reference sequence) are SGHNT and YYREEE. Including cysteine and phenylalanine, the CDR3 has 12 amino acids. The retained sequence is limited to the CDR3, 36 bases, with the frame set at the first base. V is pared back by 5 bases and J by 7 bases, with 12 bases lying between the germline termini. The data are from a study of OX40 agonist ivuxolimab in advanced cancers. For context, the study as a whole: The costimulatory receptor OX40 (CD134) was targeted by ivuxolimab, a fully human IgG2 agonistic monoclonal antibody. Of the approximately 54 patients in dose escalation, approximately 20 had hepatocellular carcinoma, around 15 had melanoma, 9 had renal cell carcinoma and 9 had head and neck cancer. Peripheral TCRbeta sequencing aimed to test whether ivuxolimab altered TCR sequence diversity and caused clonal T-cell expansion. Partial responses occurred in three dose-escalation patients: two with cutaneous melanoma and one with hepatocellular carcinoma. The paper covers the monotherapy dose-escalation part of the phase I ivuxolimab trial, which included N = 52 patients. Patients were allowed to have had prior anti-PD-1, anti-PD-L1 or anti-CTLA-4 therapy, and around 37% of the dose-escalation patients had previously received checkpoint inhibitors. In the dose-escalation cohort, around 80% of patients were male, and the mean age was approximately 60 years with a range of roughly 23 to 79. Intravenous ivuxolimab was administered to patients every 2 weeks at six dose levels: 0.01, 0.1, 0.3, 1.5, 3 and 10 mg/kg.

The trial excluded patients who had a history of autoimmune disease or were on systemic immunosuppression. In every dose cohort, peripheral blood was drawn for TCR sequencing at baseline, cycle 4 day 1, and cycle 7 day 1. Samples came from an open-label, multicenter, first-in-human phase I dose-escalation trial of ivuxolimab. Adults with locally advanced or metastatic head and neck squamous cell, hepatocellular, melanoma or renal cell carcinoma were enrolled in the trial. Before TCR sequencing, CD4+ T cells and CD8+ T cells from peripheral blood were sorted into separate populations. To sequence the TCRbeta CDR3 region, genomic DNA was isolated from the sorted cells. The immunoSEQ Assay was used for sequencing of TCRbeta CDR3 regions. Imported from immuneACCESS, the table was reduced by TCRdb to in-frame sequences with V and J called. These copies leave out some clones; in studies compared against another copy, an unresolved V gene accounts for under half, and the cause of the remainder is not known. Within this sample are some 70,000 clones, with under 95% of them counted one time only. The top ten hold roughly 1% of the sample.

Study-wide findings and limitations: Low levels of normalized T-cell clonal expansion were also seen in some patients who did not respond. The antigen specificity of the clonally expanded peripheral T cells was not determined. In the 0.1-3.0 mg/kg groups, partial responders had among the lowest normalized peripheral clonal expansion, particularly in CD8+ T cells. After ivuxolimab, CD8+ T cells had more expanded clones than CD4+ T cells on average. Clonal expansion of both CD4+ and CD8+ blood T cells was observed from baseline to week 6 at doses 0.1 to 3.0 mg/kg.

The rearrangement joined TRBV5-4 to TRBJ1-1; a tentative D call is TRBD1 (5 bases match). The source is an adult with an advanced solid tumor such as melanoma, head and neck, liver or kidney cancer. Sequencing was performed on CD4+ or CD8+ T cells sorted from blood, taken in a trial of the OX40 agonist ivuxolimab. The CDR3 sequence is CASSWDRGEAFF. The nucleotides read TGTGCCAGCAGTTGGGACCGAGGTGAAGCTTTCTTT.